This TCR beta chain was captured by sequencing in a study of OX40 agonist ivuxolimab in advanced cancers. This clone was seen a few times. Libraries were prepared by immunoSEQ multiplex PCR; TCRdb keeps only in-frame clonotypes and omits some of them. Seen here are about 21,000 clones, around 84% observed once, and the top ten hold around 14%. V was pared by 7 bases and J by 8 bases, with 9 bases of the junction left unmatched. This CDR3 comprises 13 residues. Germline assignment: CDR1 SNHLY and CDR2 FYNNEI. This chain connects TRBV2 to TRBJ1-1; 8 bases map to TRBD1. This receptor was identified in an adult with an advanced solid tumor such as melanoma, head and neck, liver or kidney cancer. Sequencing used CD4+ or CD8+ T cells sorted from blood, obtained in a trial of the OX40 agonist ivuxolimab. In DNA, the CDR3 is TGTGCCAGCAAGACAGGGGTCCATGCGGAAGCTTTCTTT. This encodes CASKTGVHAEAFF.